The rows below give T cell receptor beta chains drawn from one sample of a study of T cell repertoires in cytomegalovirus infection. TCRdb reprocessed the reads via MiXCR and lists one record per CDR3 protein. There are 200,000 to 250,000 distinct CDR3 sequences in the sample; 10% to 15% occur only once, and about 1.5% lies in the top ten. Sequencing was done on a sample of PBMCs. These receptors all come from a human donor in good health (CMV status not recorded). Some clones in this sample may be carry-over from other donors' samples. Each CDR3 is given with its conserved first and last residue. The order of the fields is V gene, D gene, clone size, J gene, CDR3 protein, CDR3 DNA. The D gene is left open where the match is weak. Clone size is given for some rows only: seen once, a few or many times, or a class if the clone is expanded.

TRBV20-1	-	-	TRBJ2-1	CSASTTSDEQFF	TGCAGTGCCAGCACGACTAGTGATGAGCAGTTCTTC
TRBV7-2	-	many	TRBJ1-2	CASSLEGSGYTF	TGTGCCAGCAGCTTAGAGGGGAGCGGCTACACCTTC
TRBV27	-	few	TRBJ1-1	CASSSYTSIRDTEAFF	TGTGCCAGCAGTTCTTACACCTCCATAAGGGATACTGAAGCTTTCTTT
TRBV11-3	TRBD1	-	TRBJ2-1	CASSQRGRTGRSYNEQFF	TGTGCCAGCAGCCAACGAGGACGGACAGGGCGGTCCTACAATGAGCAGTTCTTC
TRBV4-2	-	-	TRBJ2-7	CASSHPKVSSEQYF	TGTGCCAGCAGCCACCCGAAGGTATCCTCCGAGCAGTACTTC
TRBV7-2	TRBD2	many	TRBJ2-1	CASSSTSGTTEQFF	TGTGCCAGCAGCTCGACTAGCGGAACCACGGAGCAGTTCTTC
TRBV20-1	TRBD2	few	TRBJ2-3	CSASAFTSGGATDTQYF	TGCAGTGCTAGTGCCTTTACTAGCGGGGGGGCAACAGATACGCAGTATTTT
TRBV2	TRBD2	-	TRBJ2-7	CASRRTSGAAYEQYF	TGTGCCAGCAGGCGAACTAGCGGGGCCGCCTACGAGCAGTACTTC
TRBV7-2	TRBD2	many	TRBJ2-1	CASSLESGGAYNEQFF	TGTGCCAGCAGCTTAGAAAGCGGGGGGGCCTACAATGAGCAGTTCTTC
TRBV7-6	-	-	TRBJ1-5	CASSHPGDGNQPQHF	TGTGCCAGCAGTCATCCAGGGGACGGCAATCAGCCCCAGCATTTT
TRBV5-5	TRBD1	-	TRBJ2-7	CASSLEGQGPYEQYF	TGTGCCAGCAGCTTGGAGGGACAGGGACCGTACGAGCAGTACTTC
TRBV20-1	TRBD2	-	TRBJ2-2	CSARRLAGGPGGELFF	TGCAGTGCTAGACGGCTAGCGGGAGGGCCCGGCGGGGAGCTGTTTTTT
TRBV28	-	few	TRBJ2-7	CGAEPYEQYF	TGTGGAGCTGAACCCTACGAGCAGTACTTC
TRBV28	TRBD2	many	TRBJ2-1	CASSPTSFSGSLSSYNEQFF	TGTGCCAGCAGTCCCACCTCGTTTAGCGGGAGTCTCAGCTCCTACAATGAGCAGTTCTTC
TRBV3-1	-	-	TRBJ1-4	CASSQDTGKDEKLFF	TGTGCCAGCAGCCAAGATACAGGGAAGGATGAAAAACTGTTTTTT
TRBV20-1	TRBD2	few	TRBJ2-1	CSAIPGLADSYNEQFF	TGCAGTGCTATCCCGGGACTAGCGGATTCCTACAATGAGCAGTTCTTC
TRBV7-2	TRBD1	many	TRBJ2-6	CASSLGQGAGGANVLTF	TGTGCCAGCAGCTTAGGACAGGGGGCGGGTGGGGCCAACGTCCTGACTTTC
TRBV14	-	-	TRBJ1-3	CASSHRGSSGNTIYF	TGTGCCAGCAGCCACCGCGGAAGCTCTGGAAACACCATATATTTT
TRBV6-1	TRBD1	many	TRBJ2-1	CASSSGQAYNEQFF	TGTGCCAGCAGTTCCGGACAGGCCTACAATGAGCAGTTCTTC
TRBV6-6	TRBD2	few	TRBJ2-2	CASGGAGSYTGELFF	TGTGCCTCGGGAGGGGCAGGGAGTTACACCGGGGAGCTGTTTTTT
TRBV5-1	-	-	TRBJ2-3	CASSQDGRSTDTQYF	TGCGCCAGCAGCCAGGACGGGAGAAGCACAGATACGCAGTATTTT
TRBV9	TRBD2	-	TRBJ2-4	CASSVEVAGVIQYF	TGTGCCAGCAGCGTAGAAGTAGCGGGAGTGATTCAGTACTTC
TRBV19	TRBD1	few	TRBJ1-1	CASTQGTGEGSFF	TGTGCCAGTACCCAGGGAACAGGGGAGGGGTCTTTCTTT
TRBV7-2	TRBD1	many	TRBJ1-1	CASSLASTGVLNTEAFF	TGTGCCAGCAGCTTAGCGTCTACAGGGGTCCTGAACACTGAAGCTTTCTTT
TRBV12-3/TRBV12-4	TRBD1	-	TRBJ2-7	CASSPGTGEHEQYF	TGTGCCAGCAGTCCCGGGACAGGGGAGCACGAGCAGTACTTC
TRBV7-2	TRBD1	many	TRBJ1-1	CASSVDRGRNTEAFF	TGTGCCAGCAGTGTAGACAGGGGGAGGAACACTGAAGCTTTCTTT
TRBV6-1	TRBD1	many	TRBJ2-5	CASKSTGAETQYF	TGTGCCAGCAAATCAACAGGGGCGGAGACCCAGTACTTC
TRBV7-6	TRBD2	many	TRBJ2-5	CASSLGTSGGVETQYF	TGTGCCAGCAGCTTAGGGACTAGCGGGGGAGTAGAGACCCAGTACTTC
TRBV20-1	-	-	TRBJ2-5	CSARKPQETQYF	TGCAGTGCTAGGAAACCGCAAGAGACCCAGTACTTC
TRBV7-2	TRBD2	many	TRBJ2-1	CASSLSGGDYNEQFF	TGTGCCAGCAGCCTCAGCGGGGGAGACTACAATGAGCAGTTCTTC
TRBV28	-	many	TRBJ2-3	CASIISVGSSTDTQYF	TGTGCCAGCATCATCTCCGTCGGAAGTAGCACAGATACGCAGTATTTT
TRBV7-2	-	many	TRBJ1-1	CASSSGLLGANTEAFF	TGTGCCAGCAGCTCGGGCCTGCTCGGGGCGAACACTGAAGCTTTCTTT
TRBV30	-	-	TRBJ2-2	CAWSVLNTGELFF	TGTGCCTGGAGTGTACTAAACACCGGGGAGCTGTTTTTT
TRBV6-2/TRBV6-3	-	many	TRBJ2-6	CASTQTGFSGANVLTF	TGTGCCAGCACCCAAACGGGGTTCTCTGGGGCCAACGTCCTGACTTTC
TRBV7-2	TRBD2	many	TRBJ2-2	CASSISGGASTGELFF	TGTGCCAGCAGTATTAGCGGGGGGGCCAGCACCGGGGAGCTGTTTTTT
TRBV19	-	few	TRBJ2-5	CASSIQHREETQYF	TGTGCCAGTAGTATACAACACAGGGAAGAGACCCAGTACTTC
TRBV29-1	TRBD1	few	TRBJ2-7	CSVRTGGSEQYF	TGCAGCGTCCGGACAGGGGGCTCCGAGCAGTACTTC
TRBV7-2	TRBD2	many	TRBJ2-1	CASRSPGLPIHEQFF	TGTGCCAGCAGATCCCCGGGACTACCCATCCATGAGCAGTTCTTC
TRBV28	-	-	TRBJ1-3	CASSFPGSLRTGNTIYF	TGTGCCAGCAGTTTCCCGGGCTCCCTGCGGACTGGAAACACCATATATTTT
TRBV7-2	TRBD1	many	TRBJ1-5	CASSQGQGASSNQPQHF	TGTGCCAGCAGCCAGGGACAGGGGGCGTCTAGCAATCAGCCCCAGCATTTT
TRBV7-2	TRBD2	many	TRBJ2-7	CASKGRPTGTSGSSYEQYF	TGTGCCAGCAAGGGGCGTCCTACTGGGACTAGCGGGAGCTCCTACGAGCAGTACTTC
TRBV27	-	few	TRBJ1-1	CASRTENTEAFF	TGTGCCAGCAGGACTGAGAACACTGAAGCTTTCTTT
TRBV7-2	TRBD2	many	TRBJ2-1	CASSLTIQASGRLGRRNEQFF	TGTGCCAGCAGCTTAACTATCCAGGCTAGCGGGAGGTTGGGGCGTAGGAATGAGCAGTTCTTC
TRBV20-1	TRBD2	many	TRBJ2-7	CSASGNPSGRTYEQYF	TGCAGTGCTAGTGGCAATCCTAGCGGGAGGACCTACGAGCAGTACTTC
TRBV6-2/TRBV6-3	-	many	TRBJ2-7	CASNRPGGEQYF	TGTGCCAGCAACCGACCGGGTGGCGAGCAGTACTTC
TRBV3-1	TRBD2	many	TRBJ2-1	CASSQDITGTSGNNEQFF	TGTGCCAGCAGCCAAGACATAACCGGGACTAGCGGGAACAATGAGCAGTTCTTC
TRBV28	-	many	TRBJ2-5	CASSSGLPEPYF	TGTGCCAGCAGTTCCGGCCTGCCTGAGCCGTACTTC
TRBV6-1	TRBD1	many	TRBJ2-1	CASRGAGQGYNEQFF	TGTGCCAGCAGGGGGGCTGGACAGGGATACAATGAGCAGTTCTTC
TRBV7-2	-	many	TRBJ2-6	CASRRLANSGANVLTF	TGTGCCAGCAGGCGTCTTGCTAACTCTGGGGCCAACGTCCTGACTTTC
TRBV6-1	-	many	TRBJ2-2	CASRTDANTGELFF	TGTGCCAGCCGGACAGACGCGAACACCGGGGAGCTGTTTTTT
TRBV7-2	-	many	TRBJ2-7	CASSPRGNSYEQYF	TGTGCCAGCAGCCCGAGGGGGAACTCCTACGAGCAGTACTTC
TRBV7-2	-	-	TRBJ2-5	CASSLGGNQEAQYF	TGTGCCAGCAGCTTGGGGGGTAACCAAGAGGCCCAGTACTTC
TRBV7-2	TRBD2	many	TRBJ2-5	CASKGTSGGETQYF	TGTGCCAGCAAAGGGACTAGCGGGGGAGAGACCCAGTACTTC
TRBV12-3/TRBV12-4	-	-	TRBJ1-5	CASSLGGAGFQPQHF	TGTGCCAGCAGTTTGGGGGGCGCGGGCTTTCAGCCCCAGCATTTT
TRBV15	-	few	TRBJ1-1	CATSRPLSGGTEAFF	TGTGCCACCAGCAGACCACTAAGCGGGGGCACTGAAGCTTTCTTT
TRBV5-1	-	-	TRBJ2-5	CASSLETGPQETQYF	TGCGCCAGCAGCTTGGAGACAGGACCCCAAGAGACCCAGTACTTC
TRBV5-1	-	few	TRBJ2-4	CASSLEVAGNIQYF	TGCGCCAGCAGCTTGGAGGTTGCAGGAAACATTCAGTACTTC
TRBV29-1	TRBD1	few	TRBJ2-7	CSVEAGGKYEQYF	TGCAGCGTTGAAGCAGGGGGCAAATACGAGCAGTACTTC
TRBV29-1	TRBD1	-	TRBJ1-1	CSVERTGITEAFF	TGCAGCGTTGAGCGGACAGGGATCACTGAAGCTTTCTTT